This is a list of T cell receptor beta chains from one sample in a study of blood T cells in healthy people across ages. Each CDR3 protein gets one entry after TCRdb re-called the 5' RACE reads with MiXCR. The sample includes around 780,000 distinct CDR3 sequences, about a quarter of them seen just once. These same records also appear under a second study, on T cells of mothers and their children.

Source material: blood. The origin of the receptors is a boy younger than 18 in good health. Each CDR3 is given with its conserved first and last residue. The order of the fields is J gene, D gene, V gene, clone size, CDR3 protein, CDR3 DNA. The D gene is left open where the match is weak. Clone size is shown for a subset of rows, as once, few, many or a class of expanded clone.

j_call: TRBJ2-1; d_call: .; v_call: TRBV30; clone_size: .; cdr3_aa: CAWGGPLDLSYNEQFF; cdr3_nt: TGTGCCTGGGGGGGACCGCTAGACCTCTCCTACAATGAGCAGTTCTTC
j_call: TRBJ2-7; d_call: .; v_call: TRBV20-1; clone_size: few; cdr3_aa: CSARVWRRSSYEQYF; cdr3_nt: TGCAGTGCTAGGGTCTGGCGGCGGAGCTCCTACGAGCAGTACTTC
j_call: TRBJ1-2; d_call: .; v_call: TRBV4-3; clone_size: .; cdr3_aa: CASSQDRGGFRIDYGYTF; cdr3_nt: TGCGCCAGCAGCCAAGATCGCGGGGGCTTTAGAATTGACTATGGCTACACCTTC
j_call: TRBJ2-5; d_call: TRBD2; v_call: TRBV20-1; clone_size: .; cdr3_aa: CSAAGASGGAEETQYF; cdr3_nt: TGCAGTGCGGCCGGGGCTAGCGGGGGGGCGGAGGAGACCCAGTACTTC
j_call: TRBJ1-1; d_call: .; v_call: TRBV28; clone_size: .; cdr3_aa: CASSRRQVANTEAFF; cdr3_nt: TGTGCCAGCAGTCGGCGACAGGTAGCGAACACTGAAGCTTTCTTT
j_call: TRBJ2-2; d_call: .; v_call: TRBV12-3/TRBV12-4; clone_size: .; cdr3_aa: CASSWAGSTGELFF; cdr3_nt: TGTGCCAGCAGTTGGGCAGGGTCCACCGGGGAGCTGTTTTTT
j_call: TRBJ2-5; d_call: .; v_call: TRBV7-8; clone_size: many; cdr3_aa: CASSLVGGAGETQYF; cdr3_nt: TGTGCCAGCAGCTTAGTCGGGGGAGCTGGAGAGACCCAGTACTTC
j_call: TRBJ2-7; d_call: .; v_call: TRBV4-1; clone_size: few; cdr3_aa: CASSQEDRGPPYEQYF; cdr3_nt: TGCGCCAGCAGCCAAGAGGATCGGGGTCCGCCCTACGAGCAGTACTTC
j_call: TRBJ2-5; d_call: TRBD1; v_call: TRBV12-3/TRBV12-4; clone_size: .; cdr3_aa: CASTTGTNLVETQYF; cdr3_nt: TGTGCCAGCACGACAGGGACAAATTTAGTAGAGACCCAGTACTTC
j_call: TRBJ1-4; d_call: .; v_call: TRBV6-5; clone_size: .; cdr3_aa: CASSYSPGRIGIWDELFF; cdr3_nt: TGTGCCAGCAGTTACTCCCCGGGGCGCATCGGGATCTGGGACGAACTGTTTTTT
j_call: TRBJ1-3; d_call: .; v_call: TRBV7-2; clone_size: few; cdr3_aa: CASSLAVTGSGNTIYF; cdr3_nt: TGTGCCAGCAGCTTAGCTGTTACAGGGTCCGGAAACACCATATATTTT
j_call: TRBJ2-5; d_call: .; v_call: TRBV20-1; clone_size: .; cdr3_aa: CSAPGEQETQYF; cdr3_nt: TGCAGTGCCCCCGGCGAGCAAGAGACCCAGTACTTC
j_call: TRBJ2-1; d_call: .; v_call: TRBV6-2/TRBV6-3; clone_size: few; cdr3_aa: CASSYGVYSSYNEQFF; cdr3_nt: TGTGCCAGCAGTTACGGGGTTTACAGCTCCTACAATGAGCAGTTCTTC
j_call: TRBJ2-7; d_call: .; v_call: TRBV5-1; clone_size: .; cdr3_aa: CASSTRDGATYEQYF; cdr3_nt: TGCGCCAGCAGCACCCGGGACGGTGCTACCTACGAGCAGTACTTC
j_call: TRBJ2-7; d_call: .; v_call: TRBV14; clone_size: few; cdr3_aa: CASSQVSDTYEQYF; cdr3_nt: TGTGCCAGCAGCCAAGTTTCAGATACCTACGAGCAGTACTTC
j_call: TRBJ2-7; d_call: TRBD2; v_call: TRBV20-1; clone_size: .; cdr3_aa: CSVSSGGWSEQYF; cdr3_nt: TGCAGTGTTTCTAGCGGAGGGTGGTCCGAGCAGTACTTC
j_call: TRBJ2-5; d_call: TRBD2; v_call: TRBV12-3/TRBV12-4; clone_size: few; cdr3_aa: CASSFGTTETQYF; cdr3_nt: TGTGCCAGCAGTTTCGGGACTACAGAGACCCAGTACTTC
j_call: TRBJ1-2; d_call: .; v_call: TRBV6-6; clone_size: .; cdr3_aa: CASSPPFLLSNYGYTF; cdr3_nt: TGTGCCAGCAGCCCTCCATTTTTACTGTCTAACTATGGCTACACCTTC
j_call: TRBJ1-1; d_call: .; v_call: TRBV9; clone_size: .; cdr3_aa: CASSRGEDTEAFF; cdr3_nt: TGTGCCAGCAGCCGGGGGGAGGACACTGAAGCTTTCTTT
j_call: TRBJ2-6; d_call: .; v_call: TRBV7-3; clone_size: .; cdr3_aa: CASSLMGLSGANVLTF; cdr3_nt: TGTGCCAGCAGCTTAATGGGTCTGTCTGGGGCCAACGTCCTGACTTTC
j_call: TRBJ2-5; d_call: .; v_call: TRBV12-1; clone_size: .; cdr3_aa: CASSSGLAEEETQYF; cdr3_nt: TGTGCCAGCAGCTCGGGACTAGCGGAGGAAGAGACCCAGTACTTC
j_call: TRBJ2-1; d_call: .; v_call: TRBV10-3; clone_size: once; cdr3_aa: CVTTMYNEQFF; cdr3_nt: TGTGTCACGACAATGTACAATGAGCAGTTCTTC
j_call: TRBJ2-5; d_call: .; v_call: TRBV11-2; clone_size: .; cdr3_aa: CASSSLRGAQETQYF; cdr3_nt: TGTGCCAGCAGCTCCTTAAGGGGGGCTCAAGAGACCCAGTACTTC
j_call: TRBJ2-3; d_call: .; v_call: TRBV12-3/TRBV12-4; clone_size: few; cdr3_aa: CASSWSPGDTQYF; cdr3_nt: TGTGCCAGCAGTTGGAGTCCCGGGGATACGCAGTATTTT
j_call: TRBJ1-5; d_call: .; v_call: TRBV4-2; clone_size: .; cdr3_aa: CASSQDTSGKPQHF; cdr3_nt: TGTGCCAGCAGCCAAGATACTTCTGGGAAGCCCCAGCATTTT
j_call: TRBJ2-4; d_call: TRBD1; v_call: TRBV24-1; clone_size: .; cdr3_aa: CATSDGDRKNIQYF; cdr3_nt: TGTGCCACCAGTGATGGGGACAGAAAAAACATTCAGTACTTC
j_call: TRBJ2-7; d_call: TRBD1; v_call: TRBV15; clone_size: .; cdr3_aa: CATSRDRVYEQYF; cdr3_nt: TGTGCCACCAGCAGGGACAGGGTATACGAGCAGTACTTC
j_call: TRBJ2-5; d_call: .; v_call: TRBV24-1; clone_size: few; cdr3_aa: CATSDLTAGETQYF; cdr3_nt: TGTGCCACCAGTGATTTGACGGCGGGAGAGACCCAGTACTTC
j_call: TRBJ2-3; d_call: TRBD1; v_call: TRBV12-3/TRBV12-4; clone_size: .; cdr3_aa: CASSSGQGATSTDTQYF; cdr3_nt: TGTGCCAGCAGTTCGGGACAGGGGGCGACCAGCACAGATACGCAGTATTTT
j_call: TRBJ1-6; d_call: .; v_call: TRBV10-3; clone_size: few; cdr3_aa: CASRGEHNSPLHF; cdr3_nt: TGTGCCTCCCGTGGCGAACATAATTCACCCCTCCACTTT
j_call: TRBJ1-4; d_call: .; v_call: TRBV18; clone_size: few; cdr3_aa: CASSYRVDNEKLFF; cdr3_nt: TGTGCCAGCTCTTACAGGGTGGACAATGAAAAACTGTTTTTT
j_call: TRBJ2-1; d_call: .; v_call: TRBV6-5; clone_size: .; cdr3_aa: CASSYVGGSGNEQFF; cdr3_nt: TGTGCCAGCAGTTACGTAGGGGGGTCGGGCAATGAGCAGTTCTTC
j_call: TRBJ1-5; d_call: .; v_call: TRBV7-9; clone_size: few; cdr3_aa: CASARGGRNQPQHF; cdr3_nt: TGTGCCAGCGCGAGAGGGGGGCGCAATCAGCCCCAGCATTTT
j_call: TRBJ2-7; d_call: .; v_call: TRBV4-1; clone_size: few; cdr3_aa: CASSPRGGYGSSYEQYF; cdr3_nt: TGCGCCAGCAGCCCAAGAGGGGGGTACGGCAGCTCCTACGAACAGTACTTC
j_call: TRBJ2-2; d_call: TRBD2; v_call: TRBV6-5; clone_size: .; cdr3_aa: CASSFSGTSGGAVFTGELFF; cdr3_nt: TGTGCCAGCAGTTTCTCTGGGACTAGCGGGGGGGCGGTGTTTACCGGGGAGCTGTTTTTT
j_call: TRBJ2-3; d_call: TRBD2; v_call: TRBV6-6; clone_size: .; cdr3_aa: CASSYGLAGDRDTQYF; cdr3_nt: TGTGCCAGCAGTTATGGACTAGCGGGGGATCGCGATACGCAGTATTTT
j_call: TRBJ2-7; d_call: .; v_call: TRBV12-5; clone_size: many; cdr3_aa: CASGLAQPGHALEQYF; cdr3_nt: TGTGCTAGTGGTTTGGCACAACCGGGACACGCTTTGGAGCAGTACTTC